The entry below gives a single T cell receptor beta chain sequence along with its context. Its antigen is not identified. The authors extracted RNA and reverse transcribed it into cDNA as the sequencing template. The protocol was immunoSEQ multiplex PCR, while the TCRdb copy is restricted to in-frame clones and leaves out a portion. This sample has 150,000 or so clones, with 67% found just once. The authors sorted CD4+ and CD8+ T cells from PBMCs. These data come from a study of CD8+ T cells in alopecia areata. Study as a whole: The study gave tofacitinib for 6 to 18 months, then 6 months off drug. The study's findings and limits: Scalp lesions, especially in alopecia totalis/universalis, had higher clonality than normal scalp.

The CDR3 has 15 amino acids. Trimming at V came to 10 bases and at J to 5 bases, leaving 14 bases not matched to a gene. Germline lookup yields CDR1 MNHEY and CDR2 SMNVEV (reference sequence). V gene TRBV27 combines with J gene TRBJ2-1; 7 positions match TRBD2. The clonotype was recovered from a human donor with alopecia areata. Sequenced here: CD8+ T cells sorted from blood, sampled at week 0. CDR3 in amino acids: CATRLRLAVDNEQFF. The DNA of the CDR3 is TGTGCCACCAGACTCCGACTAGCTGTCGACAATGAGCAGTTCTTC.